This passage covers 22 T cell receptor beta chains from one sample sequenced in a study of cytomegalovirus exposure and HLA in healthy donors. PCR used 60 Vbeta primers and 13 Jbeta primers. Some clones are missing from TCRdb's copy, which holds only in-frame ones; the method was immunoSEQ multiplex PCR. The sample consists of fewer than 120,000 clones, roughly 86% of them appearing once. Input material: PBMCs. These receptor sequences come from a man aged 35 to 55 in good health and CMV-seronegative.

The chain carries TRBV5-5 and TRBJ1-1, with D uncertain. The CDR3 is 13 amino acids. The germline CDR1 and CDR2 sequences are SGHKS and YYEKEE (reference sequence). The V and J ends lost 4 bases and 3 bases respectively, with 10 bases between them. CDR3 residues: CASSAPGDTEAFF. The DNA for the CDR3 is TGTGCCAGCAGCGCCCCGGGAGACACTGAAGCTTTCTTT.

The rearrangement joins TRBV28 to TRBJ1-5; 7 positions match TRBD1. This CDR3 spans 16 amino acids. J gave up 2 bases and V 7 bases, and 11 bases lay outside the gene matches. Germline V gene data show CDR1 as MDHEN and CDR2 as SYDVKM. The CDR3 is CASTTTTGQGNQPQHF. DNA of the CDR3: TGTGCCAGCACCACCACAACTGGACAGGGCAATCAGCCCCAGCATTTT.

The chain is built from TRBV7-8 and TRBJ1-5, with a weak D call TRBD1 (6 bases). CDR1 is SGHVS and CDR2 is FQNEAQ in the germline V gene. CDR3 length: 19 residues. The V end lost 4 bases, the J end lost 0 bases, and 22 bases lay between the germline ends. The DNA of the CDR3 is TGTGCCAGCAGCTCCCGCCCCTTTGACAGGCTATATAGCAATCAGCCCCAGCATTTT. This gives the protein CASSSRPFDRLYSNQPQHF.

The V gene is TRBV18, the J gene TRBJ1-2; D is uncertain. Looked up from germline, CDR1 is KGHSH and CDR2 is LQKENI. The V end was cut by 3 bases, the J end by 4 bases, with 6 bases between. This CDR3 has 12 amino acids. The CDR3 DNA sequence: TGTGCCAGCTCACCTCTAATCTATGGCTACACCTTC. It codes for CASSPLIYGYTF.

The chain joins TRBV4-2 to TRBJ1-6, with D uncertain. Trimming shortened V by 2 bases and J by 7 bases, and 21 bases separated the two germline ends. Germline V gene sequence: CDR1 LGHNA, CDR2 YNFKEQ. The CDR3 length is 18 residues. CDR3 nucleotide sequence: TGTGCCAGCAGCCAACCAGAACGAGGGATGGGCGGGAATTCACCCCTCCACTTT. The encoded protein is CASSQPERGMGGNSPLHF.

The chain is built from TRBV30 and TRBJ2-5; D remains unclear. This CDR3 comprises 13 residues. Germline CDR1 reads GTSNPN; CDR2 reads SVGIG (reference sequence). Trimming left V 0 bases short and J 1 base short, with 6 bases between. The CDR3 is CAWSVTTQETQYF. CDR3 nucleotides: TGTGCCTGGAGTGTAACTACCCAAGAGACCCAGTACTTC.

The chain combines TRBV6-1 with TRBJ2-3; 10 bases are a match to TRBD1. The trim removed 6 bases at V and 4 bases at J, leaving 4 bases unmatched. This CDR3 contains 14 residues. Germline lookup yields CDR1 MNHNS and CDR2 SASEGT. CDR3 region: CASRGTGESDTQYF. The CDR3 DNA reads TGTGCCAGCAGGGGGACAGGGGAGTCAGATACGCAGTATTTT.

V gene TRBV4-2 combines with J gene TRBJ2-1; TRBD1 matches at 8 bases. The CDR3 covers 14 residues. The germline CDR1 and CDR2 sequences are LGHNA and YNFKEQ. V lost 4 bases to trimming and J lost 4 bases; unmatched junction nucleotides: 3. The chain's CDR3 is CASSPGQGYNEQFF. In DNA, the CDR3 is TGTGCCAGCAGCCCCGGACAGGGATACAATGAGCAGTTCTTC.

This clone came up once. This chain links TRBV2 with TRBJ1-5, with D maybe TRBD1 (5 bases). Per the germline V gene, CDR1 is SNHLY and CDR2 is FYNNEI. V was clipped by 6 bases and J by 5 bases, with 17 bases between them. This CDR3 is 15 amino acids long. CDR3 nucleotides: TGTGCCAGCAGGGGATCTCAGGGTAAGGATCAGCCCCAGCATTTT. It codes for CASRGSQGKDQPQHF. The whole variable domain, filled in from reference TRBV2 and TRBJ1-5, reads EPEVTQTPSHQVTQMGQEVILRCVPISNHLYFYWYRQILGQKVEFLVSFYNNEISEKSEIFDDQFSVERPDGSNFTLKIRSTKLEDSAMYFCASRGSQGKDQPQHFGDGTRLSIL.

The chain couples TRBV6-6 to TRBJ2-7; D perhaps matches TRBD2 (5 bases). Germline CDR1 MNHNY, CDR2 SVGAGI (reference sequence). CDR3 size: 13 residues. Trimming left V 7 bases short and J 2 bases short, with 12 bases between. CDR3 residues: CASTQWGAYEQYF. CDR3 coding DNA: TGTGCCAGCACTCAATGGGGAGCCTACGAGCAGTACTTC.

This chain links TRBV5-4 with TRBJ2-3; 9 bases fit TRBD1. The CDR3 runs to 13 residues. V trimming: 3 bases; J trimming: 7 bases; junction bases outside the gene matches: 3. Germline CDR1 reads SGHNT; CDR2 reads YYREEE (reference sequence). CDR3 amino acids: CASSWDREYTQYF. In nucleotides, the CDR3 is TGTGCCAGCAGCTGGGACAGGGAGTATACGCAGTATTTT.

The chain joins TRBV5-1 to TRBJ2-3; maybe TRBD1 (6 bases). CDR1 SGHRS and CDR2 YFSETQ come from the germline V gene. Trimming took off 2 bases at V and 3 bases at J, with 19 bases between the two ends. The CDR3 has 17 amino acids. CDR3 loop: CASSFFAGTPGTDTQYF. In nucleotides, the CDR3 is TGCGCCAGCAGCTTTTTTGCCGGGACACCCGGAACAGATACGCAGTATTTT.

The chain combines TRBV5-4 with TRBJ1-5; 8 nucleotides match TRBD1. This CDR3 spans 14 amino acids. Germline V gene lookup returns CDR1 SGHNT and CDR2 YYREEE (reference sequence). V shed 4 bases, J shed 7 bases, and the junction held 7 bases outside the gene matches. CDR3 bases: TGTGCCAGCAGCAAGGACAGGGAGGCGCAGCCCCAGCATTTT. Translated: CASSKDREAQPQHF.

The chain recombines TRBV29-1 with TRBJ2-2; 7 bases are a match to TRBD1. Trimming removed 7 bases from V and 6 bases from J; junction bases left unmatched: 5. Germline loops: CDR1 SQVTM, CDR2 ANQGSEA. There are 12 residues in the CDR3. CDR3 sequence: CSARQGSGELFF. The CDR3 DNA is TGCAGCGCCCGACAGGGTTCCGGGGAGCTGTTTTTT.

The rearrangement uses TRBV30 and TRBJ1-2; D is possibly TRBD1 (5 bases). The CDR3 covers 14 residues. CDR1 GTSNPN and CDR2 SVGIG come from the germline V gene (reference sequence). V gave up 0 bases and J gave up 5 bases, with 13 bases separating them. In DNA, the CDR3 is TGTGCCTGGAGTGTACCAAACAGGATTTATGGCTACACCTTC. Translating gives CAWSVPNRIYGYTF.

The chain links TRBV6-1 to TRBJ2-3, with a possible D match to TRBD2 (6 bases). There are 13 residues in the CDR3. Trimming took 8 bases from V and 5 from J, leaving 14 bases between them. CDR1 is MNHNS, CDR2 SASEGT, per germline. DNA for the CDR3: TGTGCCAGCGATGACCCGGGGGTAGATACGCAGTATTTT. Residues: CASDDPGVDTQYF.

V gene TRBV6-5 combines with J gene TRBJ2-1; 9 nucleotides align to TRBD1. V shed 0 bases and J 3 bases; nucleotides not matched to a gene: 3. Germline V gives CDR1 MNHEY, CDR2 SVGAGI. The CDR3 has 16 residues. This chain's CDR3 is CASSYSGQGNYNEQFF. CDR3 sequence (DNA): TGTGCCAGCAGTTACTCAGGACAGGGGAACTACAATGAGCAGTTCTTC.

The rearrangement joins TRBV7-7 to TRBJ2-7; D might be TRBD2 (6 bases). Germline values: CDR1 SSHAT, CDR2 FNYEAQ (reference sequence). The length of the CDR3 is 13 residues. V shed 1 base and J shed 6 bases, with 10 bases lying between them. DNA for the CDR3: TGTGCCAGCAGCTTAGGGGCGGGATCCGAGCAGTACTTC. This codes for CASSLGAGSEQYF.

Here the CDR3 DNA reads TGTGCCAGCGCGCCTGGTGAGACAGGTTTTGTGAGCTACACCTTC. Amino acids: CASAPGETGFVSYTF. The V and J genes are TRBV6-5 and TRBJ1-2, with D tentatively TRBD1 (6 bases). V was clipped by 8 bases and J by 9 bases, with 25 bases between them. The germline gives CDR1 MNHEY, CDR2 SVGAGI. The CDR3 is 15 residues long.

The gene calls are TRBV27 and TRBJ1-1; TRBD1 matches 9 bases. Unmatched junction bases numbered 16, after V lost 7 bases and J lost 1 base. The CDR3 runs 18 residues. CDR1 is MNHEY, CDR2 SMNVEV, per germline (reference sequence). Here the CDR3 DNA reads TGTGCCAGCATCCCTTACCTCGACAGGGGGTTCGGGAACACTGAAGCTTTCTTT. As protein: CASIPYLDRGFGNTEAFF.

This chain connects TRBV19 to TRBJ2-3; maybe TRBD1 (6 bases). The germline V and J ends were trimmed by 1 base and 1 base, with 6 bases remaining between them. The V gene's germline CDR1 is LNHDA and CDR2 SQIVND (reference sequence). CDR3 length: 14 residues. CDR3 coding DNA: TGTGCCAGTAGTATAGGACAGGGCACAGATACGCAGTATTTT. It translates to CASSIGQGTDTQYF.

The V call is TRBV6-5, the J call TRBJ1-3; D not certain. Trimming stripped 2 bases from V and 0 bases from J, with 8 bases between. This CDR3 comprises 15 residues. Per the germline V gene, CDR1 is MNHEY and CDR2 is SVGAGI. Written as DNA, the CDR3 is TGTGCCAGCAGTTACCCTACAGCCTCTGGAAACACCATATATTTT. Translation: CASSYPTASGNTIYF.